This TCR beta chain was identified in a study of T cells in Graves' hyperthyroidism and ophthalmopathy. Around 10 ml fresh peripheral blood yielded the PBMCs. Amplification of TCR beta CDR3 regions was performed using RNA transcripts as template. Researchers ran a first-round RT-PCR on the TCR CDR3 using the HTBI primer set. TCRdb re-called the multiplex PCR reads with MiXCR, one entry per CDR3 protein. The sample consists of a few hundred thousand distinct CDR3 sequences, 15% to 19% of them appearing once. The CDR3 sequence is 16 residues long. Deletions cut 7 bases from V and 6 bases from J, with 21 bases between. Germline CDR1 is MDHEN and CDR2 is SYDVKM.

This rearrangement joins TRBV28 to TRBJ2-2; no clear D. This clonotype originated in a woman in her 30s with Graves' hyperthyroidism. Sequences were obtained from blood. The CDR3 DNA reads TGTGCCAGCACCACAACTGTGATTCCAAAGGCCGGGGAGCTGTTTTTT. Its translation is CASTTTVIPKAGELFF. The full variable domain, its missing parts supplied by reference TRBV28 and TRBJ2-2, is DVKVTQSSRYLVKRTGEKVFLECVQDMDHENMFWYRQDPGLGLRLIYFSYDVKMKEKGDIPEGYSVSREKKERFSLILESASTNQTSMYLCASTTTVIPKAGELFFGEGSRLTVL.